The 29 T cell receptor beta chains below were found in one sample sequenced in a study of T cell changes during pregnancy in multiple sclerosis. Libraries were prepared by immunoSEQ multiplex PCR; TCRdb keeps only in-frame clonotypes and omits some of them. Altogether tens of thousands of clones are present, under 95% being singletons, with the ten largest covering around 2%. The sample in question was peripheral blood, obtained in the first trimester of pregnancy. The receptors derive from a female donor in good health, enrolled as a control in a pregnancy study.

The CDR3 coding sequence is TGTGCCAGCAGTCCACCGACAGGGCCGAACTATGGCTACACCTTC. Its protein product is CASSPPTGPNYGYTF. The chain recombines TRBV11-2 with TRBJ1-2; the match to TRBD1 covers 7 bases. This CDR3 region has 15 residues. Germline V CDR1 and CDR2: SGHAT, FQNNGV. The J segment lost 2 bases and the V segment lost 6 bases, leaving 9 bases of the junction unmatched.

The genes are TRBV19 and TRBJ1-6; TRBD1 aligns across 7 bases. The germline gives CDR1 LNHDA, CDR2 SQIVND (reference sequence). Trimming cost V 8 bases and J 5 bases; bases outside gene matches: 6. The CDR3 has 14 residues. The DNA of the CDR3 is TGTGCCAGTCTCCGGACAGGCGATAATTCACCCCTCCACTTT. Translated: CASLRTGDNSPLHF.

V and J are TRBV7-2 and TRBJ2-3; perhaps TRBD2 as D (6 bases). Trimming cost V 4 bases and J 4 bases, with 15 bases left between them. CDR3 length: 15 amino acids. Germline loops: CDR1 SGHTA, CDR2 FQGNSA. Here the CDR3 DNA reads TGTGCCAGCAGCTCCTCCGGAGGGAGAGCAGATACGCAGTATTTT. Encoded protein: CASSSSGGRADTQYF.

In nucleotides, the CDR3 is TGTGCCAGCAGCTTAGTACAGAGCTATGGCTACACCTTC. Translation gives CASSLVQSYGYTF. The chain recombines TRBV11-2 with TRBJ1-2, with D hard to call. Deletions cut 1 base from V and 4 bases from J, with 7 bases between. The CDR3 loop spans 13 amino acids. Per germline, CDR1 SGHAT and CDR2 FQNNGV.

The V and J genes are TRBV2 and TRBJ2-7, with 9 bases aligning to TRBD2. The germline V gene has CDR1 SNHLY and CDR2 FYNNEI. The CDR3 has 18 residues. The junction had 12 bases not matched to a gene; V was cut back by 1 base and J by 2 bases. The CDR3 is CASSEEGLAGQYTYEQYF. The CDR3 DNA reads TGTGCCAGCAGTGAAGAGGGGCTAGCGGGGCAATATACCTACGAGCAGTACTTC.

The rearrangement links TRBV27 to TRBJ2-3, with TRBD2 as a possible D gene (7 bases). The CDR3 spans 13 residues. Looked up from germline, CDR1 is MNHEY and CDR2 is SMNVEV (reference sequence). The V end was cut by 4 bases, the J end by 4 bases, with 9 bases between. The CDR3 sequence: CASSWGGPDTQYF. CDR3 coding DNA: TGTGCCAGCAGTTGGGGGGGCCCAGATACGCAGTATTTT.

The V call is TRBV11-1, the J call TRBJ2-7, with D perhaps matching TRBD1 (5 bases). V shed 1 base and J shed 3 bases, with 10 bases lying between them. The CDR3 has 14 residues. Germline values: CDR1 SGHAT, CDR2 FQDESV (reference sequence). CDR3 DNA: TGTGCCAGCAGCTTAGGCGGCAGGGTCTACGAGCAGTACTTC. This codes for CASSLGGRVYEQYF.

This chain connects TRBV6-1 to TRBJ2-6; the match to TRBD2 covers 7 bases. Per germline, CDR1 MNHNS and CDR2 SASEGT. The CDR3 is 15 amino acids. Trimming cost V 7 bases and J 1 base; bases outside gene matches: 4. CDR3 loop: CASMGGGSGANVLTF. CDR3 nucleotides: TGTGCCAGCATGGGGGGGGGATCTGGGGCCAACGTCCTGACTTTC.

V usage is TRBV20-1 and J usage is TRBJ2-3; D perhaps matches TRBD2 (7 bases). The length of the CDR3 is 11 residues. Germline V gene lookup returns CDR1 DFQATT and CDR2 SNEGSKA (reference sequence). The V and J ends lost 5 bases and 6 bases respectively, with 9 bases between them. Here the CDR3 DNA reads TGCAGTGCTGGGGGGGCCGATACGCAGTATTTT. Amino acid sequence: CSAGGADTQYF.

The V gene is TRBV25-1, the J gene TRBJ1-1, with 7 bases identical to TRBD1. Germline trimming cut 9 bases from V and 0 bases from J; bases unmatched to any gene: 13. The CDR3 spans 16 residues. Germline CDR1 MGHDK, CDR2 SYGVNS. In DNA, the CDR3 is TGTGCCAGGAGAACAGGGGCGCCTCTTATGAACACTGAAGCTTTCTTT. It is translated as CARRTGAPLMNTEAFF.

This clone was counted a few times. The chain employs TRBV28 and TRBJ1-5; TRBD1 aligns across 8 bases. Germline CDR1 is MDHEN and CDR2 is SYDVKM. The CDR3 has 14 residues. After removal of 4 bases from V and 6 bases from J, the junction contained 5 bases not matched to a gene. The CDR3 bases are TGTGCCAGCAGTTACAGGGGGGCTCCTCAGCCCCAGCATTTT. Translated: CASSYRGAPQPQHF.

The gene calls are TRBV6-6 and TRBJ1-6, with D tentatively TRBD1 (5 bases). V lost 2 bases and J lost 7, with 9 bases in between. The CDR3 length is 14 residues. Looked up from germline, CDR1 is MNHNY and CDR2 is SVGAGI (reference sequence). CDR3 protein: CASSYLAGNSPLHF. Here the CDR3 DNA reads TGTGCCAGCAGTTACCTGGCAGGGAATTCACCCCTCCACTTT.

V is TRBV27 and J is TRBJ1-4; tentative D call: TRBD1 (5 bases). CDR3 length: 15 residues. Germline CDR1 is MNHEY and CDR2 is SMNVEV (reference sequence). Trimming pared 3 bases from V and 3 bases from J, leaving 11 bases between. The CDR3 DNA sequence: TGTGCCAGCAGTTTTCGGGGGAGAGCTAATGAAAAACTGTTTTTT. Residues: CASSFRGRANEKLFF.

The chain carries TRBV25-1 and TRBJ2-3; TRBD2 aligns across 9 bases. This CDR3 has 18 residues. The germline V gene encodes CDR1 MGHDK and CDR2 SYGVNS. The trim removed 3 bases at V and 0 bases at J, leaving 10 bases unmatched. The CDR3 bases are TGTGCCAGCAGTGAGACGGCTAGCGGGGCCCATAGCACAGATACGCAGTATTTT. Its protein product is CASSETASGAHSTDTQYF.

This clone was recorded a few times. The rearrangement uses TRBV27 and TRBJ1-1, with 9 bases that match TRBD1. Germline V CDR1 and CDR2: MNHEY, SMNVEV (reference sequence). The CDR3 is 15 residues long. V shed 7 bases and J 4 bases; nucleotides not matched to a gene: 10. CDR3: CASKGQGLVPTEAFF. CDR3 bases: TGTGCCAGCAAGGGACAGGGTCTGGTACCCACTGAAGCTTTCTTT.

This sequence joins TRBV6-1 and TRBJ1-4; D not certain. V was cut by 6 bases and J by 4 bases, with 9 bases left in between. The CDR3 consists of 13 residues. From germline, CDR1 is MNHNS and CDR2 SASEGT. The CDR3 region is CASRAGLNEKLFF. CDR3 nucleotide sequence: TGTGCCAGCAGGGCAGGACTTAATGAAAAACTGTTTTTT.

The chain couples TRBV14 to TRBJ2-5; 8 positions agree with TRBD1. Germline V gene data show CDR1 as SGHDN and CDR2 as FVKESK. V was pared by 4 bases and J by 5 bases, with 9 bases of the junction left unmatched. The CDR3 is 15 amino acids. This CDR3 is CASSRRQGFGETQYF. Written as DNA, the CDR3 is TGTGCCAGCAGCCGTCGACAGGGGTTCGGGGAGACCCAGTACTTC. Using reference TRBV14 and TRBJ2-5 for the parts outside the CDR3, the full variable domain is EAGVTQFPSHSVIEKGQTVTLRCDPISGHDNLYWYRRVMGKEIKFLLHFVKESKQDESGMPNNRFLAERTGGTYSTLKVQPAELEDSGVYFCASSRRQGFGETQYFGPGTRLLVL.

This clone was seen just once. The DNA for the CDR3 is TGTGCCAGCTCACCCGAGGTTATTGGAAACACCATATATTTT. Translation: CASSPEVIGNTIYF. This chain joins TRBV18 and TRBJ1-3; D is unresolved. Germline V gene lookup returns CDR1 KGHSH and CDR2 LQKENI. V was shortened by 3 bases and J by 3 bases, with 9 bases between the two germline ends. The CDR3 is 14 amino acids.

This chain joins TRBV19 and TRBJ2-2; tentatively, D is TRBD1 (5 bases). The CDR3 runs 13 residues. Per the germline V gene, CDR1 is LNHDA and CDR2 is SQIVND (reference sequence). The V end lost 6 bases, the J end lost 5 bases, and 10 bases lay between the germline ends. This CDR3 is CASRGRATGELFF. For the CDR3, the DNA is TGTGCCAGTAGGGGCAGGGCAACCGGGGAGCTGTTTTTT. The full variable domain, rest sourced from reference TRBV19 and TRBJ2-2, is DGGITQSPKYLFRKEGQNVTLSCEQNLNHDAMYWYRQDPGQGLRLIYYSQIVNDFQKGDIAEGYSVSREKKESFPLTVTSAQKNPTAFYLCASRGRATGELFFGEGSRLTVL.

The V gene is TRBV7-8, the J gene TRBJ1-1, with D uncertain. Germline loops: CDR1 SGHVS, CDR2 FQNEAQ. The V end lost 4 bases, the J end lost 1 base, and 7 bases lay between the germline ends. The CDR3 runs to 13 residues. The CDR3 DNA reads TGTGCCAGCAGCTCCCGACAGAACACTGAAGCTTTCTTT. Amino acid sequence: CASSSRQNTEAFF.

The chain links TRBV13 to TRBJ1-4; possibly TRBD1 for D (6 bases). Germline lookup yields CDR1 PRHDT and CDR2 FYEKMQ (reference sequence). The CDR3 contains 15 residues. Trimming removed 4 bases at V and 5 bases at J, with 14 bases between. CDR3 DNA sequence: TGTGCCAGCAGCTATGGGACACAATACAATGAAAAACTGTTTTTT. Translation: CASSYGTQYNEKLFF.

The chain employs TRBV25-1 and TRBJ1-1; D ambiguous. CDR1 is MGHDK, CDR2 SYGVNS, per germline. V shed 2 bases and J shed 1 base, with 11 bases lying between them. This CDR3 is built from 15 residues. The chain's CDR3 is CASSEMLAGNTEAFF. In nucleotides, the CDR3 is TGTGCCAGCAGTGAAATGCTTGCCGGGAACACTGAAGCTTTCTTT.

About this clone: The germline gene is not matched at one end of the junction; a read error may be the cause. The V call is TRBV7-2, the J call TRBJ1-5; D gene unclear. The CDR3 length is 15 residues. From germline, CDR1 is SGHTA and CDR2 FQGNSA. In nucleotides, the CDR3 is TGTGCCAGCAGCTTAAGAGCGGGGTTCAATCAGGCCCAGCATTTT. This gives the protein CASSLRAGFNQAQHF.

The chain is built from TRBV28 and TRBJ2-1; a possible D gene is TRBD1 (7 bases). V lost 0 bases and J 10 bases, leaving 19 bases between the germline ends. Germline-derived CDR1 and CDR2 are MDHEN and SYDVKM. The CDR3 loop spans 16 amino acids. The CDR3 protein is CASSLWEGGGQDEQFF. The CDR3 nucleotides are TGTGCCAGCAGTTTATGGGAAGGGGGAGGACAGGACGAGCAGTTCTTC.

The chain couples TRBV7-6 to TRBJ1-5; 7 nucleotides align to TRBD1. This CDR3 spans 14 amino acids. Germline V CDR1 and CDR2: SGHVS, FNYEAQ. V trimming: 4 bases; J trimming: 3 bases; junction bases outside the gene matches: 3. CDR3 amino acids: CASSSGQFNQPQHF. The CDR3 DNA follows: TGTGCCAGCAGCTCGGGACAGTTCAATCAGCCCCAGCATTTT. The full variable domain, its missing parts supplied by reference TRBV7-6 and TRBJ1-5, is GAGVSQSPRYKVTKRGQDVALRCDPISGHVSLYWYRQALGQGPEFLTYFNYEAQQDKSGLPNDRFSAERPEGSISTLTIQRTEQRDSAMYRCASSSGQFNQPQHFGDGTRLSIL.

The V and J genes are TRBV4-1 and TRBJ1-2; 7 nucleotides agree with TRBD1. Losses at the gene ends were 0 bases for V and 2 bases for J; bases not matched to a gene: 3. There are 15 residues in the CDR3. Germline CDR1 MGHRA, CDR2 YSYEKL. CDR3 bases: TGCGCCAGCAGCCAAGAGAGGGGGCGGAACTATGGCTACACCTTC. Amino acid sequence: CASSQERGRNYGYTF.

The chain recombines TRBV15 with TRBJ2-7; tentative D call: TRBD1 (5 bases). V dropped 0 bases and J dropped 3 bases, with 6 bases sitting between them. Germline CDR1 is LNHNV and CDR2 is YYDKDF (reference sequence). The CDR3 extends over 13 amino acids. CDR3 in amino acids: CATSRDDSYEQYF. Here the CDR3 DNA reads TGTGCCACCAGCAGAGATGACAGCTACGAGCAGTACTTC.

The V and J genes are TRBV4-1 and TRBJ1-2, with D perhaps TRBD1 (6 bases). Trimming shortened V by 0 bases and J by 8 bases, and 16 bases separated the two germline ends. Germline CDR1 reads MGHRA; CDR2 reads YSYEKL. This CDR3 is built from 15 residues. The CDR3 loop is CASSQETGLWLGYTF. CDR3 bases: TGCGCCAGCAGCCAAGAGACAGGCCTTTGGTTGGGCTACACCTTC.

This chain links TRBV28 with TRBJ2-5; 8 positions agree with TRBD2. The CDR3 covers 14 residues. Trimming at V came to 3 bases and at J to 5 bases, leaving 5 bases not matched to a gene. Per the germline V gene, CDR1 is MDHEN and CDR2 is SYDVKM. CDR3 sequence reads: CASSLTSAMETQYF. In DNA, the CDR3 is TGTGCCAGCAGTTTGACTAGCGCTATGGAGACCCAGTACTTC.